The entry that follows covers one TCR beta chain sequence. Its antigen is as yet unknown. The sample originates from a study of cytomegalovirus exposure and HLA in healthy donors. Study outcomes and limitations: Presence/absence analyses assumed roughly uniform sequencing depth across donors.

The PCR made use of 60 Vbeta and 13 Jbeta primers. TCRdb keeps only in-frame clones here, not all; method: immunoSEQ multiplex PCR. The sample has more than 90,000 clones, around 77% seen once. The material sequenced was PBMCs. This TCR derives from a man under 40 in good health and CMV-seronegative.

CDR3 in DNA: TGTGCCAGCAGACTAGCGGGGGCATTGGAGACCCAGTACTTC. This codes for CASRLAGALETQYF. V is TRBV25-1 and J is TRBJ2-5; 11 positions agree with TRBD2. The CDR3 totals 14 residues. The ends lost 6 bases at V and 5 bases at J; junction bases unmatched: 5. CDR1 is MGHDK, CDR2 SYGVNS, per germline.